These 25 T cell receptor beta chains were sequenced from one sample in a study of long-term antiretroviral therapy in people with HIV (dated by TCRdb to between 2022 and 2023). The immunoSEQ hsTCRB v3.0 assay was used at survey level resolution for TRB variable region sequencing. In its TCRdb copy, this immuneACCESS table keeps in-frame sequences only and misses some clones. Where compared with another copy, unresolved V genes explain less than half of these, and the others have no known cause. A total of 20,000 to 30,000 clones appear in this sample, around 79% of them only once. The ten largest account for about 9% of the sample. The sequencing used unsorted PBMCs, collected 1.2 years after starting antiretroviral therapy. These receptors came from a woman in her thirties or forties with HIV.

The chain couples TRBV30 to TRBJ2-7; D possibly matches TRBD1 or TRBD2 (5 bases each). The CDR3 has 13 residues. Trimming took 2 bases from V and 5 from J, leaving 13 bases between them. The germline V gene encodes CDR1 GTSNPN and CDR2 SVGIG (reference sequence). CDR3 amino acids: CAWSWGSVNEQYF. The CDR3 nucleotides are TGTGCCTGGAGTTGGGGGAGTGTCAACGAGCAGTACTTC.

In its sample, this clone was seen a few times. The chain uses TRBV4-2 and TRBJ2-2, with TRBD2 matching 8 bases. This CDR3 has 16 residues. Trimming took 5 bases from V and 5 from J; bases not matched to a gene: 10. Germline V gene lookup returns CDR1 LGHNA and CDR2 YNFKEQ. CDR3 sequence reads: CASSGRSGGRTGELFF. Here the CDR3 DNA reads TGTGCCAGCAGCGGGAGGAGCGGGGGTCGGACCGGGGAGCTGTTTTTT.

The chain combines TRBV13 with TRBJ1-1; D is unresolved. Germline-derived CDR1 and CDR2 are PRHDT and FYEKMQ (reference sequence). The CDR3 totals 15 residues. The germline V and J ends were trimmed by 3 bases and 1 base, with 12 bases remaining between them. In DNA form, the CDR3 reads TGTGCCAGCAGCTTTCCCGGCATGGGGAACACTGAAGCTTTCTTT. Protein: CASSFPGMGNTEAFF.

This rearrangement joins TRBV2 to TRBJ2-7; possible D gene TRBD2, 6 bases. The germline gives CDR1 SNHLY, CDR2 FYNNEI. The CDR3 sequence is 13 residues long. The ends were cut back, 4 bases at V and 3 bases at J, with 10 bases in the middle. The chain's CDR3 is CASSVSSGYEQYF. CDR3 DNA: TGTGCCAGCAGTGTCAGTAGCGGCTACGAGCAGTACTTC.

This clone turned up a few times. The chain uses TRBV30 and TRBJ1-1, with TRBD1 identical over 12 bases. CDR3 size: 14 residues. Germline V gene lookup returns CDR1 GTSNPN and CDR2 SVGIG (reference sequence). The V and J ends lost 3 bases and 9 bases, in that order; junction bases with no gene match: 8. CDR3 DNA sequence: TGTGCCTGGAGGGGGACAGGGGGCTGGGGGAAAGCTTTCTTT. This translates into CAWRGTGGWGKAFF.

The chain employs TRBV10-1 and TRBJ1-1; weak D call: TRBD1 (6 bases). Germline assignment: CDR1 WNHNN and CDR2 SYGVQD (reference sequence). This CDR3 contains 12 residues. With 4 bases removed from V and 5 bases from J, the gap between germline ends came to 8 bases. CDR3 in DNA: TGCGCCAGCAGTGGAGGGGGAACTGAAGCTTTCTTT. Translating it yields CASSGGGTEAFF.

The chain recombines TRBV30 with TRBJ1-4; 9 bases are shared with TRBD1. Germline lookup yields CDR1 GTSNPN and CDR2 SVGIG (reference sequence). After removal of 5 bases from V and 8 bases from J, the junction contained 9 bases not matched to a gene. CDR3 size: 14 residues. In DNA form, the CDR3 reads TGTGCCTGGGATGGCGGGACAGGGAACGAAAAACTGTTTTTT. Translated, it gives CAWDGGTGNEKLFF.

The gene calls are TRBV4-1 and TRBJ2-3; maybe TRBD2 (7 bases). The CDR3 totals 13 residues. From germline, CDR1 is MGHRA and CDR2 YSYEKL. The V gene lost 8 bases and the J gene lost 1 base, with 10 bases spanning the gap. The CDR3 spells CASEGGRTDTQYF. The CDR3 nucleotides are TGCGCCAGCGAGGGGGGGCGCACAGATACGCAGTATTTT.

This clone was found a few times. The chain employs TRBV30 and TRBJ1-2; 9 bases match TRBD1. Germline-derived CDR1 and CDR2 are GTSNPN and SVGIG (reference sequence). With V trimmed by 5 bases and J by 5 bases, 3 bases remained unmatched. The CDR3 sequence is 12 residues long. The CDR3, as DNA: TGTGCCTGGGGGACAGGGTCGTATGGCTACACCTTC. Translating gives CAWGTGSYGYTF.

The rearrangement uses TRBV19 and TRBJ2-1, with 8 bases lining up with TRBD2. CDR3 length: 16 residues. Germline V gene lookup returns CDR1 LNHDA and CDR2 SQIVND (reference sequence). V was pared by 4 bases and J by 7 bases, with 12 bases of the junction left unmatched. The CDR3 DNA is TGTGCCAGTAGTACGAGACGGGCGGGGGGACTGAATGAGCAGTTCTTC. Translation: CASSTRRAGGLNEQFF.

In its sample, this clone was seen a few times. This chain connects TRBV19 to TRBJ2-7; D gene ambiguous. The CDR3 has 12 amino acids. CDR1 LNHDA and CDR2 SQIVND come from the germline V gene (reference sequence). With 8 bases removed from V and 3 bases from J, the gap between germline ends came to 11 bases. CDR3 DNA: TGTGCCAGTGGTCCGGGTGGCTACGAGCAGTACTTC. This encodes CASGPGGYEQYF.

The rearrangement links TRBV5-4 to TRBJ2-7, with no clear D. V gave up 4 bases and J gave up 5 bases, with 16 bases separating them. There are 14 residues in the CDR3. Germline V lookup: CDR1 SGHNT, CDR2 YYREEE (reference sequence). The CDR3 region has the DNA TGTGCCAGCAGCCCTATACCCGACCCCCACGAGCAGTACTTC. Its translation is CASSPIPDPHEQYF.

The V gene is TRBV6-6, the J gene TRBJ1-1; no clear D. Trimming pared 5 bases from V and 0 bases from J, leaving 13 bases between. CDR3 length: 15 amino acids. Germline-derived CDR1 and CDR2 are MNHNY and SVGAGI (reference sequence). CDR3 region: CASSHTLYLNTEAFF. As DNA, the CDR3 is TGTGCCAGCAGTCACACACTATATTTGAACACTGAAGCTTTCTTT.

V is TRBV6-5 and J is TRBJ1-5, with D perhaps matching TRBD1 (6 bases). Trimming removed 2 bases at V and 5 bases at J, with 10 bases between. Germline V gene lookup returns CDR1 MNHEY and CDR2 SVGAGI. The CDR3 length is 14 residues. Here the CDR3 DNA reads TGTGCCAGCAGTTACCTCGGGGGCGATCAGCCCCAGCATTTT. This sequence encodes CASSYLGGDQPQHF.

The chain recombines TRBV6-1 with TRBJ2-1; TRBD2 might be the D (6 bases). Trimming took off 2 bases at V and 2 bases at J, with 10 bases between the two ends. The CDR3 is 15 residues long. In germline, CDR1 is MNHNS, CDR2 SASEGT. The CDR3 region is CASSEYGGTYNEQFF. CDR3 coding DNA: TGTGCCAGCAGTGAATACGGGGGAACCTACAATGAGCAGTTCTTC.

The gene calls are TRBV11-3 and TRBJ1-5; unclear D gene. Trimming removed 9 bases from V and 3 bases from J, with 18 bases in between. CDR1 and CDR2 (germline): SGHNT, YENEEA. The CDR3 contains 15 residues. The CDR3 nucleotides read TGTGCCAGATACCGCGGGGAGGTTTTCAATCAGCCCCAGCATTTT. As protein: CARYRGEVFNQPQHF.

The V and J genes are TRBV19 and TRBJ2-1; 11 nucleotides agree with TRBD2. Germline V CDR1 and CDR2: LNHDA, SQIVND (reference sequence). J was trimmed by 4 bases and V by 5 bases; bases with no gene match: 4. The CDR3 is 15 residues long. The CDR3: CASSLAGGIYNEQFF. Here the CDR3 DNA reads TGTGCCAGTAGTCTAGCGGGGGGCATATACAATGAGCAGTTCTTC. Combining the CDR3 with reference TRBV19 and TRBJ2-1 gives the whole variable domain DGGITQSPKYLFRKEGQNVTLSCEQNLNHDAMYWYRQDPGQGLRLIYYSQIVNDFQKGDIAEGYSVSREKKESFPLTVTSAQKNPTAFYLCASSLAGGIYNEQFFGPGTRLTVL.

The chain carries TRBV5-6 and TRBJ2-1; 7 nucleotides line up with TRBD2. J lost 0 bases, V lost 4 bases, and 4 bases had no gene match. The CDR3 sequence is 15 residues long. CDR1 and CDR2 from the germline V gene are SGHDT and YYEEEE. The CDR3 sequence: CASSVWGGSYNEQFF. CDR3 nucleotide sequence: TGTGCCAGCAGCGTTTGGGGGGGCTCCTACAATGAGCAGTTCTTC.

The chain couples TRBV6-1 to TRBJ1-5, with D maybe TRBD1 (6 bases). Germline CDR1 is MNHNS and CDR2 is SASEGT. The CDR3 is made up of 17 amino acids. Trimming removed 4 bases at V and 3 bases at J, with 19 bases between. CDR3 sequence: CASSALVAGQINQPQHF. As DNA, the CDR3 is TGTGCCAGCAGTGCCCTGGTTGCTGGACAGATCAATCAGCCCCAGCATTTT.

J is TRBJ2-7 and V is TRBV29-1, with TRBD1 matching 9 bases. V gave up 2 bases and J gave up 2 bases; unmatched junction bases: 4. The CDR3 spans 14 residues. Germline V gene data show CDR1 as SQVTM and CDR2 as ANQGSEA. In nucleotides, the CDR3 is TGCAGCGTTGAAAACAGGGGGCTAACCTACGAGCAGTACTTC. Translating gives CSVENRGLTYEQYF.

This clone was seen a handful of times. The V and J genes are TRBV2 and TRBJ2-7; D gene unclear. The CDR3 runs to 13 residues. Trimming took off 4 bases at V and 0 bases at J, with 7 bases between the two ends. Germline V gene sequence: CDR1 SNHLY, CDR2 FYNNEI. Here the CDR3 reads CASSGGRSYEQYF. CDR3 nucleotide sequence: TGTGCCAGCAGTGGCGGACGCTCCTACGAGCAGTACTTC.

This clone came up a few times. V gene TRBV4-1 combines with J gene TRBJ2-7; D gene unclear. V was pared by 1 base and J by 3 bases, with 7 bases between. CDR1 and CDR2 from the germline V gene are MGHRA and YSYEKL. This CDR3 comprises 13 residues. The CDR3 loop is CASSQGYGYEQYF. CDR3 in DNA: TGCGCCAGCAGCCAAGGATACGGCTACGAGCAGTACTTC.

This clone was seen a few times. The gene calls are TRBV5-1 and TRBJ1-1; no clear D gene. Germline loops: CDR1 SGHRS, CDR2 YFSETQ. There are 12 residues in the CDR3. The germline V and J ends were trimmed by 6 bases and 1 base, with 7 bases remaining between them. The CDR3 sequence is CASMAGNTEAFF. CDR3 nucleotide sequence: TGCGCCAGCATGGCCGGGAACACTGAAGCTTTCTTT. Combining the CDR3 with reference TRBV5-1 and TRBJ1-1 gives the whole variable domain KAGVTQTPRYLIKTRGQQVTLSCSPISGHRSVSWYQQTPGQGLQFLFEYFSETQRNKGNFPGRFSGRQFSNSRSEMNVSTLELGDSALYLCASMAGNTEAFFGQGTRLTVV.

The chain joins TRBV7-9 to TRBJ1-1; D remains ambiguous. Germline CDR1 and CDR2: SEHNR and FQNEAQ (reference sequence). The CDR3 runs to 15 residues. Trimming removed 1 base from V and 11 bases from J, with 20 bases in between. CDR3 in amino acids: CASSLGGLVPRRAFF. The DNA of the CDR3 is TGTGCCAGCAGCTTAGGCGGGTTGGTCCCCAGGAGGGCTTTCTTT.

The rearrangement links TRBV4-2 to TRBJ1-4, with 8 positions matching TRBD1. The CDR3 has 14 residues. Germline assignment: CDR1 LGHNA and CDR2 YNFKEQ. Trimming at V came to 4 bases and at J to 8 bases, leaving 6 bases not matched to a gene. CDR3 residues: CASSLPGQAEKLFF. DNA of the CDR3: TGTGCCAGCAGCCTCCCGGGACAGGCGGAAAAACTGTTTTTT.